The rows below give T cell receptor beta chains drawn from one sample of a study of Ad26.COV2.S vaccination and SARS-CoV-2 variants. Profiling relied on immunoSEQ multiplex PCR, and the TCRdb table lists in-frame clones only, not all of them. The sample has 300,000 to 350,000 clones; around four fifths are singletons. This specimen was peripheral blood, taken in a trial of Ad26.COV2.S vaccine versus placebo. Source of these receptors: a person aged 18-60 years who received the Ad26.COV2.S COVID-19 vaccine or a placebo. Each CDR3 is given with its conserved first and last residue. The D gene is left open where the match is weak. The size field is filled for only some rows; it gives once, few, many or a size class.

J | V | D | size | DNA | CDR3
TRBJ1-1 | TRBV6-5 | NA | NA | TGTGCCAGCAGTTACTCGACGGGAACGAACACTGAAGCTTTCTTT | CASSYSTGTNTEAFF
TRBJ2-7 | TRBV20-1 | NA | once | TGCAGTGTTCTCCATACCTACGAGCAGTACTTC | CSVLHTYEQYF
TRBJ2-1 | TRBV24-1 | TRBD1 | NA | TGTGCCACCAGTGATCCGGGACAGGGGCTCAATGAGCAGTTCTTC | CATSDPGQGLNEQFF
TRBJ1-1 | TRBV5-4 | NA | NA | TGTGCCAGCAGCTTGGGGAAGGGGCTGGGCACTGAAGCTTTCTTT | CASSLGKGLGTEAFF
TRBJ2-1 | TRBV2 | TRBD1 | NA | TGTGCCCGACGGGGACAGGGCTTCAATGAGCAGTTCTTC | CARRGQGFNEQFF
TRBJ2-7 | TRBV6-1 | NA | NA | TGTGCCAGCAGTGAAATAGGCATGACCTACGAGCAGTACTTC | CASSEIGMTYEQYF
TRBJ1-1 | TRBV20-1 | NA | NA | TGCAGTGCTAGTCAGGGGTTCGGCACTGAAGCTTTCTTT | CSASQGFGTEAFF
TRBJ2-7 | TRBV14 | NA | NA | TGTGCCAGCAGCCCGGATGAGGACGAGCAGTACTTC | CASSPDEDEQYF
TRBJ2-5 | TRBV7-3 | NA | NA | TGTGCCAGCAGCTTAAGAGGCGGGGAAGAGACCCAGTACTTC | CASSLRGGEETQYF
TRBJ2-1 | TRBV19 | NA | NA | TGTGCCAGCGCCGGGGGTCGCTACAATGAGCAGTTCTTC | CASAGGRYNEQFF
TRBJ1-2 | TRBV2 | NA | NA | TGTGCCAGCAGTGACGCGGACTATCGCAACTATGGCTACACCTTC | CASSDADYRNYGYTF
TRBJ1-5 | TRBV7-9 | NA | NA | TGTGCCAGCAGCTTAATCCCGGGTCAGGGGAAGGGTCAGCCCCAGCATTTT | CASSLIPGQGKGQPQHF
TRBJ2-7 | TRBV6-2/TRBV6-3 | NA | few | TGTGCCAGCAGTCCCTCCTACGAGCAGTACTTC | CASSPSYEQYF
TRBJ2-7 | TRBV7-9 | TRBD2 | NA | TGTGCCAGCAGCTTAGCGTGGACGGGAGGCTACGAGCAGTACTTC | CASSLAWTGGYEQYF
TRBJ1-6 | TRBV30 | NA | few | TGTGCCTGGAGTGTACGACAGCAAAACTCACCCCTCCACTTT | CAWSVRQQNSPLHF
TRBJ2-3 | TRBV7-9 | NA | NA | TGTGCCAGCAGCTTAGCGGTAGGGGGTCGCACAGATACGCAGTATTTT | CASSLAVGGRTDTQYF
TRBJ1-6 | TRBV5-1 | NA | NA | TGCGCCAGCAGCTTGGTGGCGGCCAGGTCGTCGGGGCCCCTCCACTTT | CASSLVAARSSGPLHF
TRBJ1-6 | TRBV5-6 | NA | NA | TGTGCCAGCAGCTATAGGAGGAAGGACGATTCACCCCTCCACTTT | CASSYRRKDDSPLHF
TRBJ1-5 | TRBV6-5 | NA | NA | TGTGCCAGCAGTCCCTGGACAGATAGCAATCAGCCCCAGCATTTT | CASSPWTDSNQPQHF
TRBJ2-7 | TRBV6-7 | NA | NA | TGTGCCAGCAGTTACTACTGTGTATGGGACGGAGCCCTAGGCCGCTCCTACGAGCAGTACTTC | CASSYYCVWDGALGRSYEQYF
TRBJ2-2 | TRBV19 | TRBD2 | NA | TGTGCCAGCTCTAGCGGGGGGGCGAACACCGGGGAGCTGTTTTTT | CASSSGGANTGELFF
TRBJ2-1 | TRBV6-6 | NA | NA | TGTGCCAGCAGTTACTCGCGACAGAGCTCCTACAATGAGCAGTTCTTC | CASSYSRQSSYNEQFF
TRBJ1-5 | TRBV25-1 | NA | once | TGTGCCAGCAGTGGAGGAGGGGGGCCTGAACAGCCCCAGCATTTT | CASSGGGGPEQPQHF
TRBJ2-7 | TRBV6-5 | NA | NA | TGTGCCAGCAGCATACCGAAGGGTGGATCCTACGAGCAGTACTTC | CASSIPKGGSYEQYF
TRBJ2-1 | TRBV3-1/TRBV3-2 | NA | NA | TGTGCCAGCAGCCAGGACAGACTCTCTTACAATGAGCAGTTCTTC | CASSQDRLSYNEQFF
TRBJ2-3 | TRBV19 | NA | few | TGTGCCAGTAGTATAGGTCTAGCCGTAGATACGCAGTATTTT | CASSIGLAVDTQYF
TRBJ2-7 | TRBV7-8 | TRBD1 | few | TGTGCCAGCAGCTCCCTCACAGGGGGCTTCGAGCAGTACTTC | CASSSLTGGFEQYF
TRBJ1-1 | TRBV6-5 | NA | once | TGTGCCAGCAGTTACACAGGGAGGGAGACTGAAGCTTTCTTT | CASSYTGRETEAFF
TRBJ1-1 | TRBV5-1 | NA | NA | TGCGCCAGCAGCTGGGGGGGAACTGAAGCTTTCTTT | CASSWGGTEAFF
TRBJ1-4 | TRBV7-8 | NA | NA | TGTGCCAGCAGCTTCGGTGCGGGGGCAACTAATGAAAAACTGTTTTTT | CASSFGAGATNEKLFF
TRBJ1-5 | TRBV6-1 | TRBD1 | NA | TGTGCCAGCAGTGAATCGCGACAGGGCGCCCTAAATTTT | CASSESRQGALNF
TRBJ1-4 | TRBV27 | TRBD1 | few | TGTGCCAGCAGCCCGGACAGGGGCAATGAAAAACTGTTTTTT | CASSPDRGNEKLFF
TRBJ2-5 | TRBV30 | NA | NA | TGTGCCTGGGCGGTAGGGGATGAAGAGACCCAGTACTTC | CAWAVGDEETQYF
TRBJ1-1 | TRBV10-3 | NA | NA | TGTGCCATCAGTGATATAAGAGGGGCGAACACTGAAGCTTTCTTT | CAISDIRGANTEAFF
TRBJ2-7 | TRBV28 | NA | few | TGTGCCAGCAGTTTAAGGTACGAGCAGTACTTC | CASSLRYEQYF
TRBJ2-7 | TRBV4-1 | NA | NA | TGCGCCAGCAGCCAAGATGTACCGACAAACGAGCAGTACTTC | CASSQDVPTNEQYF
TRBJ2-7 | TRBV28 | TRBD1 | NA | TGTGCCAGCAGTTTTTACGGGACAGGGGCCTACGAGCAGTACTTC | CASSFYGTGAYEQYF
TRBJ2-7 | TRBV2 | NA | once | TGTGCCAGCTGGCGTCCCTACCCGTTGAACGAGCAGTACTTC | CASWRPYPLNEQYF
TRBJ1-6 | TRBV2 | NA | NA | TGTGCCAGCACGCCTGGTAGGGTTTCGGTTTCACCCCTCCACTTT | CASTPGRVSVSPLHF
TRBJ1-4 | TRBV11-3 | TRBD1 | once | TGTGCCAGCAACCAAACAGGGGACGAACCTAATGAAAAACTGTTTTTT | CASNQTGDEPNEKLFF
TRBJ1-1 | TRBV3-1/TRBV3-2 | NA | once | TGTGCCAGCAGCCCCTGGACTGAGAACACTGAAGCTTTCTTT | CASSPWTENTEAFF
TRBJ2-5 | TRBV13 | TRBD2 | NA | TGTGCCAGCAGCCTGCGGGGACTAGCGGGGGGATTCGAGACCCAGTACTTC | CASSLRGLAGGFETQYF
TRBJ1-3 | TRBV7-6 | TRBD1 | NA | TGTGCCAGCAGATTTAGCTACAGGGGGTTTGGAAACACCATATATTTT | CASRFSYRGFGNTIYF
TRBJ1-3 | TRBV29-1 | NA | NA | TGCAGCGGTATACTACCACAGGGTGCTGGAAACACCATATATTTT | CSGILPQGAGNTIYF
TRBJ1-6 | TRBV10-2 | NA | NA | TGCGCCAGCAGTGACGATTCACCCCTCCACTTT | CASSDDSPLHF
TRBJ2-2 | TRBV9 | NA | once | TGTGCCAGCAGCGTAGGTTCCTTAGTTAGCACCGGGGAGCTGTTTTTT | CASSVGSLVSTGELFF
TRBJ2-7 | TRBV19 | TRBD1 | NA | TGTGCCAGTAGTATAGGACCGGGACAGGGGGCCTACGAGCAGTACTTC | CASSIGPGQGAYEQYF
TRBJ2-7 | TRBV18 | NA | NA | TGTGCCAGCTCTCCAAGCTCCTACGAGCAGTACTTC | CASSPSSYEQYF